The 22 T cell receptor beta chains in this list originate from one sample, sequenced in a study of T cell responses to AZD1222 COVID-19 vaccine. Here immunoSEQ multiplex PCR was the method, and the copy in TCRdb shows in-frame clones only, minus some. In the table there are over 100,000 clones, roughly 93% of which are singletons. Sequences were derived from peripheral blood, sampled 28 days after the second AZD1222 dose. The receptors were gathered from an adult who received the AZD1222 COVID-19 vaccine.

CDR3 amino acids: CATSALLAGDDEQFF. The CDR3 coding sequence is TGTGCCACCAGTGCCTTACTAGCGGGCGACGATGAGCAGTTCTTC. The chain is built from TRBV24-1 and TRBJ2-1; the match to TRBD2 covers 9 bases. This CDR3 has 15 residues. J was trimmed by 8 bases and V by 5 bases; bases with no gene match: 9. CDR1 is KGHDR, CDR2 SFDVKD, per germline.

As concerns this clone: This sample also contains other DNA sequences that code for the same CDR3. The chain employs TRBV5-1 and TRBJ1-1; D might be TRBD1 (5 bases). The CDR3 runs 13 residues. Germline V gene data show CDR1 as SGHRS and CDR2 as YFSETQ. Trimming cost V 0 bases and J 3 bases, with 6 bases left between them. In DNA, the CDR3 is TGCGCCAGCAGCTTGGGGGGCGACACTGAAGCTTTCTTT. It encodes CASSLGGDTEAFF.

Turning to this clone: One end of the junction fails to match germline, which may point to a read error. The V call is TRBV7-8, the J call TRBJ2-5; 8 nucleotides agree with TRBD2. CDR1 and CDR2 (germline): SGHVS, FQNEAQ. This CDR3 has 12 residues. The CDR3 loop is CASSLSLLAANF. Written as DNA, the CDR3 is TGTGCCAGCAGCTTAAGTCTACTAGCGGCAAACTTC.

The chain combines TRBV19 with TRBJ1-3; D possibly corresponds to TRBD1 (5 bases). V lost 5 bases and J 0 bases, leaving 20 bases between the germline ends. The CDR3 is 18 amino acids. Per germline, CDR1 LNHDA and CDR2 SQIVND (reference sequence). For the CDR3, the DNA is TGTGCCAGTAGTGGACACAGGATTGGCCTGGCCTCTGGAAACACCATATATTTT. It encodes CASSGHRIGLASGNTIYF.

This CDR3 is CASSLVGRAGELFF. DNA of the CDR3: TGTGCCAGCAGCTTAGTCGGGAGGGCCGGGGAGCTGTTTTTT. The genes are TRBV11-3 and TRBJ2-2; 8 bases agree with TRBD2. After removal of 1 base from V and 6 bases from J, the junction contained 1 base not matched to a gene. Looked up from germline, CDR1 is SGHNT and CDR2 is YENEEA. The CDR3 sequence is 14 residues long.

The V gene is TRBV14, the J gene TRBJ1-5; D might be TRBD1 (6 bases). Trimming took off 3 bases at V and 6 bases at J, with 9 bases between the two ends. Germline V CDR1 and CDR2: SGHDN, FVKESK. The CDR3 has 13 residues. The CDR3 DNA reads TGTGCCAGCAGCCAGGGGGCGGGTCAGCCCCAGCATTTT. This codes for CASSQGAGQPQHF.

This rearrangement joins TRBV28 to TRBJ1-6; no definite D call. V shed 6 bases and J shed 0 bases, with 18 bases lying between them. The CDR3 is 18 residues long. Germline loops: CDR1 MDHEN, CDR2 SYDVKM. CDR3 sequence (DNA): TGTGCCAGCAGCGAGGCCGGACTCTCCTACTCCTATAATTCACCCCTCCACTTT. It yields the protein CASSEAGLSYSYNSPLHF.

V usage is TRBV19 and J usage is TRBJ2-1, with 9 bases aligning to TRBD2. CDR3 size: 14 residues. V lost 3 bases and J lost 4; bases outside the gene matches: 1. The germline V gene encodes CDR1 LNHDA and CDR2 SQIVND (reference sequence). The CDR3 region has the DNA TGTGCCAGTAGTATGCTAGCGGGGTACAATGAGCAGTTCTTC. This translates into CASSMLAGYNEQFF.

The chain couples TRBV2 to TRBJ1-5, with TRBD1 matching 7 bases. The V gene end was trimmed by 4 bases and the J gene end by 7 bases; junction bases not matched to a gene: 1. CDR3 length: 12 residues. CDR1 and CDR2 from the germline V gene are SNHLY and FYNNEI. The CDR3 is CASSGQGQPQHF. DNA for the CDR3: TGTGCCAGCAGTGGACAGGGCCAGCCCCAGCATTTT.

The chain uses TRBV5-1 and TRBJ1-2; 7 nucleotides agree with TRBD1. From germline, CDR1 is SGHRS and CDR2 YFSETQ. V lost 1 base to trimming and J lost 8 bases; unmatched junction nucleotides: 5. The CDR3 is 13 residues long. CDR3 in DNA: TGCGCCAGCAGCTTGTCCGGGACAGAGGGCTACACCTTC. Its protein is CASSLSGTEGYTF.

The rearrangement joins TRBV11-1 to TRBJ2-1; 9 bases map to TRBD1. The V and J ends lost 4 bases and 8 bases, in that order; junction bases with no gene match: 3. CDR1 and CDR2 (germline): SGHAT, FQDESV (reference sequence). The CDR3 is made up of 13 amino acids. The CDR3 reads CASSSDRGDEQFF. The CDR3 region has the DNA TGTGCCAGCAGCTCGGACAGGGGCGATGAGCAGTTCTTC.

The rearrangement joins TRBV5-5 to TRBJ2-2; 7 bases line up with TRBD1. The CDR3 runs 15 residues. V shed 4 bases and J 4 bases; nucleotides not matched to a gene: 7. Germline V lookup: CDR1 SGHKS, CDR2 YYEKEE (reference sequence). CDR3 residues: CASSTGEWSTGELFF. CDR3 DNA sequence: TGTGCCAGCAGCACAGGGGAGTGGAGCACCGGGGAGCTGTTTTTT.

The rearrangement uses TRBV28 and TRBJ2-7; D might be TRBD1 (5 bases). Germline V lookup: CDR1 MDHEN, CDR2 SYDVKM. The CDR3 consists of 12 residues. V shed 3 bases and J shed 11 bases, with 14 bases lying between them. The CDR3 reads CASSFSQGPKYF. The CDR3 DNA sequence: TGTGCCAGCAGTTTTTCCCAGGGCCCCAAGTACTTC.

The chain recombines TRBV7-3 with TRBJ2-2; no clear D gene. The germline V and J ends were trimmed by 2 bases and 4 bases, with 8 bases remaining between them. There are 14 residues in the CDR3. CDR1 and CDR2 from the germline V gene are SGHTA and FQGTGA. The CDR3 region is CASSLGTGTGELFF. The CDR3 DNA is TGTGCCAGCAGCTTAGGCACGGGCACCGGGGAGCTGTTTTTT.

This clone showed up just once. The V gene is TRBV7-9, the J gene TRBJ2-3; 14 bases align to TRBD2. Germline-derived CDR1 and CDR2 are SEHNR and FQNEAQ (reference sequence). The junction had 8 bases not matched to a gene; V was cut back by 5 bases and J by 4 bases. The CDR3 totals 17 residues. CDR3: CASSPYSGLAGADTQYF. The CDR3 DNA follows: TGTGCCAGCAGCCCCTACTCGGGACTAGCGGGAGCAGATACGCAGTATTTT.

The chain joins TRBV7-9 to TRBJ1-2; D ambiguous. CDR3 size: 12 residues. V shed 3 bases and J shed 5 bases, with 7 bases lying between them. Germline CDR1 is SEHNR and CDR2 is FQNEAQ (reference sequence). The CDR3 nucleotides are TGTGCCAGCAGCTTGGCTGGTTATGGCTACACCTTC. Amino acid sequence: CASSLAGYGYTF.

This chain joins TRBV3-1 (or the pseudogene TRBV3-2) and TRBJ1-2; the D gene is possibly TRBD1 (6 bases). Germline V gives CDR1 LGHDT, CDR2 YNNKEL (reference sequence). This CDR3 is 14 amino acids long. The V end was cut by 4 bases, the J end by 9 bases, with 18 bases between. DNA for the CDR3: TGTGCCAGCAGCCTTAGATCAGGGGTCGCCCGCTACACCTTC. Translation gives CASSLRSGVARYTF.

The V gene is TRBV3-1 (or the pseudogene TRBV3-2), the J gene TRBJ1-1; D call uncertain. V shed 2 bases and J shed 12 bases, with 10 bases lying between them. The CDR3 length is 11 residues. Germline loops: CDR1 LGHDT, CDR2 YNNKEL (reference sequence). CDR3 in amino acids: CASSQLRATFF. CDR3 sequence (DNA): TGTGCCAGCAGCCAACTGAGGGCAACTTTCTTT.

The gene calls are TRBV28 and TRBJ2-2; the D gene is possibly TRBD1 (5 bases). Germline CDR1 MDHEN, CDR2 SYDVKM. V dropped 10 bases and J dropped 1 base, with 10 bases sitting between them. The CDR3 contains 13 residues. CDR3 in DNA: TGTGCCATCCTAGGGGTGAACACCGGGGAGCTGTTTTTT. Translating it yields CAILGVNTGELFF.

The gene calls are TRBV27 and TRBJ1-1, with 8 nucleotides matching TRBD1. CDR1 is MNHEY and CDR2 is SMNVEV in the germline V gene (reference sequence). V gave up 5 bases and J gave up 4 bases; unmatched junction bases: 12. This CDR3 region has 16 residues. The CDR3 sequence: CASSHYRQGSSTEAFF. The CDR3 DNA is TGTGCCAGCAGTCACTATCGACAGGGGTCGAGCACTGAAGCTTTCTTT.

This CDR3 reads CASKRRSGTTDTQYF. DNA of the CDR3: TGTGCCAGTAAACGGCGGAGCGGGACGACAGATACGCAGTATTTT. The chain links TRBV19 to TRBJ2-3; TRBD2 matches 7 bases. Germline V gene lookup returns CDR1 LNHDA and CDR2 SQIVND (reference sequence). The J segment lost 3 bases and the V segment lost 7 bases, leaving 10 bases of the junction unmatched. The CDR3 consists of 15 residues.

V usage is TRBV2 and J usage is TRBJ1-2; no clear D. Germline V gene data show CDR1 as SNHLY and CDR2 as FYNNEI. The CDR3 extends over 14 amino acids. Trimming shortened V by 1 base and J by 7 bases, and 13 bases separated the two germline ends. CDR3 sequence (DNA): TGTGCCAGCAGTGAAGAGGGAAGGTACGGTGGCTACACCTTC. Its translation: CASSEEGRYGGYTF.